One sample yielded the 19 T cell receptor beta chains listed below, sequenced in a study of beta chain features in type 1 diabetes. Sequenced material consisted of expressed TCRB transcripts (all of the isolated RNA was reverse transcribed). The method was immunoSEQ multiplex PCR; TCRdb's version includes in-frame clones alone and lacks a portion of them. The sample yields about 900,000 clones, about a sixth seen once. Sequences were obtained from naive CD4+ T cells from blood. The receptor set was obtained from a woman between 18 and 29 years old in good health.

This clone appeared a few times. CDR3 bases: TGTGCCAGCAGCTTAAGACAGGCTAACTATGGCTACACCTTC. As protein: CASSLRQANYGYTF. This chain joins TRBV5-6 and TRBJ1-2, with D perhaps matching TRBD1 (6 bases). V was clipped by 2 bases and J by 0 bases, with 8 bases between them. This CDR3 region has 14 residues. CDR1 and CDR2 from the germline V gene are SGHDT and YYEEEE.

This clone was seen more than once but under ten times. This sequence joins TRBV29-1 and TRBJ1-1; 9 bases align to TRBD1. V gave up 5 bases and J gave up 9 bases; unmatched junction bases: 13. Germline CDR1 reads SQVTM; CDR2 reads ANQGSEA. CDR3 length equals 14 residues. The CDR3 protein is CSVTPGQGGRKAFF. CDR3 sequence (DNA): TGCAGCGTTACTCCGGGACAGGGCGGTAGAAAAGCTTTCTTT.

This clone was observed a handful of times. Other DNA sequences in the sample encode the same CDR3. The rearrangement links TRBV11-2 to TRBJ2-1; D is uncertain. Germline V gene data show CDR1 as SGHAT and CDR2 as FQNNGV. V shed 3 bases and J shed 0 bases, with 9 bases lying between them. The CDR3 length is 15 residues. The CDR3 spells CASSLAGSSYNEQFF. The CDR3 nucleotides are TGTGCCAGCAGCTTGGCAGGTAGCTCCTACAATGAGCAGTTCTTC.

This chain connects TRBV11-2 to TRBJ1-1; D perhaps matches TRBD1 (5 bases). V lost 5 bases and J lost 9, with 10 bases in between. Germline V gene data show CDR1 as SGHAT and CDR2 as FQNNGV. This CDR3 comprises 11 residues. This CDR3 is CASSAGAKAFF. CDR3 coding DNA: TGTGCCAGCAGCGCCGGGGCCAAAGCTTTCTTT.

This clone was counted between two and nine times. The chain joins TRBV19 to TRBJ2-1; no clear D. The V and J ends lost 0 bases and 8 bases respectively, with 11 bases between them. Germline V gene data show CDR1 as LNHDA and CDR2 as SQIVND (reference sequence). The CDR3 is 14 residues long. The CDR3 region is CASSIEFDRDEQFF. CDR3 nucleotides: TGTGCCAGTAGTATAGAGTTCGATAGGGATGAGCAGTTCTTC.

J is TRBJ2-5 and V is TRBV18; 7 bases are shared with TRBD1. With V trimmed by 0 bases and J by 5 bases, 3 bases remained unmatched. Germline-derived CDR1 and CDR2 are KGHSH and LQKENI. CDR3 length equals 14 residues. The CDR3 coding sequence is TGTGCCAGCTCACCACCGCCCAGGGGGGAGACCCAGTACTTC. This sequence encodes CASSPPPRGETQYF.

In this sample, this clone turned up a few times. The chain uses TRBV15 and TRBJ2-2, with D possibly TRBD2 on 7 matching bases. The CDR3 consists of 16 residues. The V gene's germline CDR1 is LNHNV and CDR2 YYDKDF (reference sequence). V lost 1 base to trimming and J lost 7 bases, with 16 bases between them. The CDR3 DNA follows: TGTGCCACCAGCAGAGTGCGGGGGCGGATGGTCGGGGAGCTGTTTTTT. This translates into CATSRVRGRMVGELFF.

A few counts support this clone. V gene TRBV7-9 combines with J gene TRBJ1-2; tentative D call: TRBD1 (6 bases). CDR1 is SEHNR and CDR2 is FQNEAQ in the germline V gene (reference sequence). CDR3 length equals 17 residues. V dropped 2 bases and J dropped 0 bases, with 16 bases sitting between them. The CDR3 sequence: CASSLTQGANANYGYTF. CDR3 sequence (DNA): TGTGCCAGCAGCTTAACACAGGGAGCAAACGCTAACTATGGCTACACCTTC.

A few counts support this clone. V and J are TRBV29-1 and TRBJ2-5; D remains ambiguous. The end of the DNA fits TRBJ2-7 better, so the J call may be wrong. The CDR3 covers 14 residues. CDR1 SQVTM and CDR2 ANQGSEA come from the germline V gene. This CDR3 is CSVGVTLNPYEQYF. The CDR3 nucleotides are TGCAGCGTTGGTGTCACACTCAACCCCTACGAGCAGTACTTC.

On this clone itself: Other DNA variants within this sample encode the same CDR3. J is TRBJ2-7 and V is TRBV5-1; D is perhaps TRBD1 or TRBD2 (5 bases each). The CDR3 has 13 residues. Germline V lookup: CDR1 SGHRS, CDR2 YFSETQ. Trimming left V 4 bases short and J 4 bases short, with 12 bases between. The CDR3 sequence: CASSLGRFYEQYF. The DNA of the CDR3 is TGCGCCAGCAGCCTGGGACGATTTTACGAGCAGTACTTC. The whole variable domain, remainder taken from reference TRBV5-1 and TRBJ2-7, is KAGVTQTPRYLIKTRGQQVTLSCSPISGHRSVSWYQQTPGQGLQFLFEYFSETQRNKGNFPGRFSGRQFSNSRSEMNVSTLELGDSALYLCASSLGRFYEQYFGPGTRLTVT.

The gene calls are TRBV5-4 and TRBJ2-7; TRBD2 matches at 7 bases. Trimming at V came to 5 bases and at J to 1 base, leaving 3 bases not matched to a gene. Per germline, CDR1 SGHNT and CDR2 YYREEE (reference sequence). The CDR3 runs 13 residues. CDR3 coding DNA: TGTGCCAGCAGTCGGACTAGTTCCTACGAGCAGTACTTC. Protein: CASSRTSSYEQYF. The full variable domain, its missing parts supplied by reference TRBV5-4 and TRBJ2-7, is ETGVTQSPTHLIKTRGQQVTLRCSSQSGHNTVSWYQQALGQGPQFIFQYYREEENGRGNFPPRFSGLQFPNYSSELNVNALELDDSALYLCASSRTSSYEQYFGPGTRLTVT.

This clone has more than one count but fewer than ten. The rearrangement joins TRBV27 to TRBJ1-2, with D possibly TRBD1 on 5 matching bases. The CDR3 covers 15 residues. The V end lost 5 bases, the J end lost 8 bases, and 21 bases lay between the germline ends. Germline CDR1 and CDR2: MNHEY and SMNVEV (reference sequence). CDR3 DNA: TGTGCCAGCAGTCGATCCGGGACCCTCCCTCGCGGCTACACCTTC. This translates into CASSRSGTLPRGYTF.

This clone occurred a few times. This chain links TRBV14 with TRBJ1-1; possible D gene TRBD1, 6 bases. Germline V CDR1 and CDR2: SGHDN, FVKESK. This CDR3 comprises 13 residues. The V end lost 1 base, the J end lost 11 bases, and 14 bases lay between the germline ends. The CDR3 spells CASSQGRGAQAFF. In nucleotides, the CDR3 is TGTGCCAGCAGCCAAGGACGGGGGGCGCAGGCTTTCTTT. Variable domain in full (rest from reference TRBV14 and TRBJ1-1): EAGVTQFPSHSVIEKGQTVTLRCDPISGHDNLYWYRRVMGKEIKFLLHFVKESKQDESGMPNNRFLAERTGGTYSTLKVQPAELEDSGVYFCASSQGRGAQAFFGQGTRLTVV.

This chain connects TRBV2 to TRBJ2-2; 8 nucleotides agree with TRBD1. This CDR3 is 15 amino acids long. Germline V gene data show CDR1 as SNHLY and CDR2 as FYNNEI. Trimming removed 6 bases from V and 2 bases from J; junction bases left unmatched: 5. CDR3 residues: CASRRDRSNTGELFF. For the CDR3, the DNA is TGTGCCAGCAGGAGGGACAGGTCAAACACCGGGGAGCTGTTTTTT.

This clone has only a few counts. This chain uses TRBV7-9 with TRBJ2-2; 8 bases are shared with TRBD1. CDR1 SEHNR and CDR2 FQNEAQ come from the germline V gene (reference sequence). The CDR3 is 14 amino acids. V lost 5 bases to trimming and J lost 3 bases; unmatched junction nucleotides: 2. CDR3 residues: CASSPRGHTGELFF. In DNA, the CDR3 is TGTGCCAGCAGCCCCAGGGGGCACACCGGGGAGCTGTTTTTT.

In its sample, this clone was seen a few times. This rearrangement joins TRBV6-5 to TRBJ1-2; 8 bases agree with TRBD1. The CDR3 has 13 residues. Trimming removed 5 bases from V and 8 bases from J; junction bases left unmatched: 7. The germline gives CDR1 MNHEY, CDR2 SVGAGI. The CDR3 loop reads CASSTTGEHGYTF. The CDR3 DNA follows: TGTGCCAGCAGTACGACAGGGGAACACGGCTACACCTTC.

J is TRBJ1-1 and V is TRBV4-2; 10 nucleotides agree with TRBD1. The ends lost 4 bases at V and 6 bases at J; junction bases unmatched: 11. From germline, CDR1 is LGHNA and CDR2 YNFKEQ. The CDR3 is 16 amino acids. CDR3 nucleotide sequence: TGTGCCAGCAGCCGTGGTTCCGGGACAGGGGTCCCTGAAGCTTTCTTT. It codes for CASSRGSGTGVPEAFF.

The V gene is TRBV11-1, the J gene TRBJ2-5; D ambiguous. The CDR3 length is 14 residues. V shed 1 base and J shed 4 bases, with 10 bases lying between them. The V gene's germline CDR1 is SGHAT and CDR2 FQDESV (reference sequence). The CDR3 here is CASSLEISRETQYF. The CDR3 DNA is TGTGCCAGCAGCTTAGAGATATCACGAGAGACCCAGTACTTC.

This clone turned up a few times. The gene calls are TRBV5-1 and TRBJ2-7; 8 nucleotides align to TRBD2. The CDR3 has 15 amino acids. Germline CDR1 is SGHRS and CDR2 is YFSETQ. Losses at the gene ends were 4 bases for V and 0 bases for J; bases not matched to a gene: 6. Here the CDR3 reads CASSPLLAASYEQYF. CDR3 coding DNA: TGCGCCAGCAGCCCACTACTAGCGGCCTCCTACGAGCAGTACTTC.